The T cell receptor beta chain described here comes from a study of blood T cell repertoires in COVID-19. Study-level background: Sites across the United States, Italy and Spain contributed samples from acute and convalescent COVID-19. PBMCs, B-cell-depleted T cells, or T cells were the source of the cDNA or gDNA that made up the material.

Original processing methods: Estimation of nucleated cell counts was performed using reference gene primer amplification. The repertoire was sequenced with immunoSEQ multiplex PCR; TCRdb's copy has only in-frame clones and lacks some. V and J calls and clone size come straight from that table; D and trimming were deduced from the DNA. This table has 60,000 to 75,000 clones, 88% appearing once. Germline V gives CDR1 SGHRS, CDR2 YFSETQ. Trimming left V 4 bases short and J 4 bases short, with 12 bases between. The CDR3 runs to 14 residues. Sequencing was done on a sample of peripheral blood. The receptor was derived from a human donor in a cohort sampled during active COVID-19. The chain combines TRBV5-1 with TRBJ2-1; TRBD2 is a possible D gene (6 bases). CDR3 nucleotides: TGCGCCAGCAGCACCGATAGCGGTTACAATGAGCAGTTCTTC. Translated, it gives CASSTDSGYNEQFF.